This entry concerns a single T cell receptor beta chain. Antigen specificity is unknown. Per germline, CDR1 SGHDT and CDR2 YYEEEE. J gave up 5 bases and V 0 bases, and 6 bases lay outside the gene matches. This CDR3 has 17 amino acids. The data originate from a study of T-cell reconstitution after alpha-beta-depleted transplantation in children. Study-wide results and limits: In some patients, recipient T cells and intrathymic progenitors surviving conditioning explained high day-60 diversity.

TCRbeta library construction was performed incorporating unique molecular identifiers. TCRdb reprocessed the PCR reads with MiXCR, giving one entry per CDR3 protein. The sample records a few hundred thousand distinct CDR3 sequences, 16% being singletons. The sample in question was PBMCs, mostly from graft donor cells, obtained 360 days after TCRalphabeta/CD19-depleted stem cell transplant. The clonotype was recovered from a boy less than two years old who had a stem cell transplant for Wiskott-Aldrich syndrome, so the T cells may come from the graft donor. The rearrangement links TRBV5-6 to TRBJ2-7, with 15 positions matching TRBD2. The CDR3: CASSLVSGTSGRNEQYF. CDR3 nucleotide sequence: TGTGCCAGCAGCTTGGTTTCGGGGACTAGCGGGAGGAACGAGCAGTACTTC.